Presented here are 10 T cell receptor beta chains from one specimen sequenced in a study of T-cell reconstitution after alpha-beta-depleted transplantation in children. Unique molecular identifiers were incorporated when the TCRbeta library was constructed. TCRdb redid the calling of the PCR reads with MiXCR, one entry per CDR3 protein. The sample holds about 830,000 distinct CDR3 sequences, about 16% seen once. The sequencing here drew on PBMCs, mostly from graft donor cells, taken 360 days after TCRalphabeta/CD19-depleted stem cell transplant. These TCRs come from a male patient under 18 who had a stem cell transplant for acute lymphoblastic leukemia, so the T cells may come from the graft donor.

V gene TRBV6-1 combines with J gene TRBJ2-3; D may correspond to TRBD1 or TRBD2 (6 bases each). CDR1 MNHNS and CDR2 SASEGT come from the germline V gene. Trimming pared 11 bases from V and 0 bases from J, leaving 15 bases between. CDR3 length equals 14 residues. CDR3 bases: TGTGCCCTCCTGGGGGCGGGGAGCACAGATACGCAGTATTTT. It specifies CALLGAGSTDTQYF.

The CDR3 region is CASSLEQAGNQPQHF. The DNA of the CDR3 is TGTGCCAGCAGCTTAGAACAGGCGGGCAATCAGCCCCAGCATTTT. The genes are TRBV7-9 and TRBJ1-5, with D possibly matching TRBD1 (5 bases). V was pared by 1 base and J by 2 bases, with 9 bases between. This CDR3 contains 15 residues. Germline V gene data show CDR1 as SEHNR and CDR2 as FQNEAQ (reference sequence).

This clonotype has only a few counts. The gene calls are TRBV4-1 and TRBJ2-1; perhaps TRBD1 as D (6 bases). Between the trimmed V and J ends, which lost 0 bases and 9 bases, there was a span of 12 bases. Germline V gene sequence: CDR1 MGHRA, CDR2 YSYEKL. The CDR3 contains 14 residues. CDR3 region: CASSQDLGQIEQFF. The CDR3 nucleotides are TGCGCCAGCAGCCAAGATCTCGGACAGATTGAGCAGTTCTTC.

At least ten counts were recorded for this clonotype. The chain has TRBV2 and TRBJ2-3, with TRBD2 matching over 8 bases. Germline V lookup: CDR1 SNHLY, CDR2 FYNNEI. V lost 11 bases and J lost 14; bases outside the gene matches: 9. The CDR3 runs to 10 residues. CDR3: CAVSGTSSYF. The CDR3 DNA reads as TGTGCCGTATCCGGGACTAGTTCGTATTTT.

The chain combines TRBV18 with TRBJ2-5; 9 bases line up with TRBD1. CDR1 and CDR2 from the germline V gene are KGHSH and LQKENI. This CDR3 is built from 15 residues. Trimming removed 5 bases from V and 0 bases from J; junction bases left unmatched: 4. CDR3 in amino acids: CASSSRDRDQETQYF. The CDR3 bases are TGTGCCAGCTCATCCCGGGACAGGGACCAAGAGACCCAGTACTTC.

There are a few counts of this clonotype. The chain has TRBV14 and TRBJ2-2; D assignment may be TRBD1 or TRBD2 (5 bases each). The CDR3 is 15 amino acids. Trimming pared 2 bases from V and 0 bases from J, leaving 7 bases between. Germline V gene sequence: CDR1 SGHDN, CDR2 FVKESK. CDR3 bases: TGTGCCAGCAGCCAACAGGGACCGAACACCGGGGAGCTGTTTTTT. It encodes CASSQQGPNTGELFF.

CDR3 nucleotide sequence: TGCGCCAGCAGCTGGGGGACAGTCTACGAGCAGTACTTC. It translates to CASSWGTVYEQYF. The chain is built from TRBV5-1 and TRBJ2-7, with 7 bases identical to TRBD1. In germline, CDR1 is SGHRS, CDR2 YFSETQ. V dropped 3 bases and J dropped 3; count of bases not matched to a gene: 3. The CDR3 is 13 residues long.

This clonotype was detected a few times. This chain connects TRBV7-2 to TRBJ2-1, with TRBD1 identical over 7 bases. The CDR3 is 16 amino acids. Germline-derived CDR1 and CDR2 are SGHTA and FQGNSA. Losses at the gene ends were 5 bases for V and 2 bases for J; bases not matched to a gene: 9. The CDR3 protein is CASSVDRVLTYNEQFF. The DNA for the CDR3 is TGTGCCAGCAGCGTAGACAGGGTCCTAACCTACAATGAGCAGTTCTTC. The variable domain in full, completed from reference TRBV7-2 and TRBJ2-1, reads GAGVSQSPSNKVTEKGKDVELRCDPISGHTALYWYRQSLGQGLEFLIYFQGNSAPDKSGLPSDRFSAERTGGSVSTLTIQRTQQEDSAVYLCASSVDRVLTYNEQFFGPGTRLTVL.

This clonotype turned up a few times. The rearrangement uses TRBV2 and TRBJ2-1; TRBD2 agrees at 8 bases. The J segment lost 5 bases and the V segment lost 8 bases, leaving 11 bases of the junction unmatched. Germline V gives CDR1 SNHLY, CDR2 FYNNEI. This CDR3 contains 15 residues. The CDR3 coding sequence is TGTGCCAGCGTGATGGGAAGCGGGAGCCACAATGAGCAGTTCTTC. It yields the protein CASVMGSGSHNEQFF. The entire variable domain, with the rest obtained from reference TRBV2 and TRBJ2-1, is as follows: EPEVTQTPSHQVTQMGQEVILRCVPISNHLYFYWYRQILGQKVEFLVSFYNNEISEKSEIFDDQFSVERPDGSNFTLKIRSTKLEDSAMYFCASVMGSGSHNEQFFGPGTRLTVL.

This clonotype showed up just a few times. This chain links TRBV27 with TRBJ2-5; 12 positions match TRBD2. Trimming cost V 6 bases and J 6 bases; bases outside gene matches: 11. This CDR3 is 16 amino acids long. CDR1 and CDR2 (germline): MNHEY, SMNVEV (reference sequence). The CDR3 DNA reads TGTGCCAGCAGCCCCATTCTAGCGGGAGGGCCACAGACCCAGTACTTC. Amino acids: CASSPILAGGPQTQYF.